This T cell receptor beta chain was found in a study of shared clonotypes between healthy human individuals. Findings and caveats of the study: Generally, naive subsets came out with larger estimated richness than memory subsets. Sequencing depth was expected to influence donor clonotype sharing.

Running of the assay took place at deep level. Sorted-subset replicate PCR reactions contained 150 to 200 ng DNA, corresponding to approximately 30,000 T cell genomes. Sequencing used immunoSEQ multiplex PCR; TCRdb keeps in-frame clones, though not all of them. The table has about 2.4 million clones, over 85% seen once. Remarks on this clone: The antigen is unknown.

This CDR3 contains 13 residues. The V segment lost 3 bases and the J segment 3 bases; nucleotides outside the gene matches: 1. Germline V lookup: CDR1 LNHNV, CDR2 YYDKDF (reference sequence). The source of this sequence is a man younger than 30 in good health. Some clones in this sample may be carry-over from other donors' samples. Sequenced input: naive CD4+ T cells from PBMCs. Described subset: CD45RA+ positively selected. This chain connects TRBV15 to TRBJ1-1; 7 bases agree with TRBD1. Here the CDR3 reads CATSSDRDTEAFF. As DNA, the CDR3 is TGTGCCACCAGCAGCGACAGGGACACTGAAGCTTTCTTT. Variable domain in full (rest from reference TRBV15 and TRBJ1-1): DAMVIQNPRYQVTQFGKPVTLSCSQTLNHNVMYWYQQKSSQAPKLLFHYYDKDFNNEADTPDNFQSRRPNTSFCFLDIRSPGLGDTAMYLCATSSDRDTEAFFGQGTRLTVV.